The sequence of this TCR beta chain was determined in a study of T cells expressing NK-cell markers. Study information: Repertoires of TCR beta were obtained from T cells sorted as CD3+CD56+NKG2C+, CD3+CD56+NKG2C- and CD3+CD56-NKG2C+. Seven donors tested HCMV-seropositive and one tested seronegative among the eight sequenced. Regarding the study as a whole: NKG2C+ dominant clonotype frequencies in 6 or 7 donors were roughly 1.0-7.5% of CD8+ T cells. Also leading the CD3+CD56-NKG2C+ fraction in several donors were these clonotypes.

Germline V lookup: CDR1 DFQATT, CDR2 SNEGSKA (reference sequence). The CDR3 has 14 amino acids. Remarks on this clonotype: The antigen is not known.

From its re-call of the 5' RACE reads, TCRdb lists each CDR3 protein once, without DNA. The clone table shows approximately 380,000 distinct CDR3 sequences, with the ten largest holding 4% to 6.5%. This sequence joins TRBV20-1 and TRBJ1-3; TCRdb's D call of TRBD1 is untestable without DNA. The source is a man aged 18 to 69 in good health. Sequencing was performed on blood T cells: a sorted CD56 or NKG2C T cell subset, CD4+ or CD8+ T cells, or bulk PBMC T cells (not recorded which). The CDR3 reads CSASTTGIGNTIYF.